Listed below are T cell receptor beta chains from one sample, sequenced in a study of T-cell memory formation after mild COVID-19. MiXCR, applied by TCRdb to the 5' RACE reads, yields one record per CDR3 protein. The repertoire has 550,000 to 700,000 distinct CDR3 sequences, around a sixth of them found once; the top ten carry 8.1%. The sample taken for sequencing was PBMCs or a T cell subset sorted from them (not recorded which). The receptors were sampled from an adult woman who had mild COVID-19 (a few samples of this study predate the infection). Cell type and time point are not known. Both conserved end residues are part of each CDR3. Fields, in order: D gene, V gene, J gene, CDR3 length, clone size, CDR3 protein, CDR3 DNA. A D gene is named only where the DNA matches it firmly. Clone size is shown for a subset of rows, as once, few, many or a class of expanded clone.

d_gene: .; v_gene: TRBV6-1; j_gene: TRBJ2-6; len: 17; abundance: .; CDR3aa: CASSGSAVNSGANVLTF; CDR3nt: TGTGCCAGCAGTGGTTCGGCCGTCAACTCTGGGGCCAACGTCCTGACTTTC
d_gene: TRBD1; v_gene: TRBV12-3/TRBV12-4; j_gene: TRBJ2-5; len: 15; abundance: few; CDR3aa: CASSLRDRDQETQYF; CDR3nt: TGTGCCAGCAGTTTACGGGACAGGGACCAAGAGACCCAGTACTTC
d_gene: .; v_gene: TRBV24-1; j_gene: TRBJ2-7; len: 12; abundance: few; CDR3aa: CATRGEPYEQYF; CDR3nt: TGTGCCACCCGAGGGGAGCCCTACGAGCAGTACTTC
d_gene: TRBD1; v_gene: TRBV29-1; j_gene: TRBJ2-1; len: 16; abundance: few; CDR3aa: CSVCFAGQGNHNEQFF; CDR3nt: TGCAGCGTTTGTTTCGCTGGACAGGGGAACCACAATGAGCAGTTCTTC
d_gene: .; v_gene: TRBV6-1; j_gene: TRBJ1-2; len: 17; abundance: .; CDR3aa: CASRQRDGRGSNYGYTF; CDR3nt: TGTGCCAGCAGACAAAGGGACGGACGAGGCTCCAACTATGGCTACACCTTC
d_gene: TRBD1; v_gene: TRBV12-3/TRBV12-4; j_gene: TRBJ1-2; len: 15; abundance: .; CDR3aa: CASSFTGTVYYGYTF; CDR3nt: TGTGCCAGCAGTTTTACCGGGACAGTCTACTATGGCTACACCTTC
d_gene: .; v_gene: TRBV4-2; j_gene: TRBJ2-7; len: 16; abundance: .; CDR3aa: CASSQDIRGSSYEQYF; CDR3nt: TGTGCCAGCAGCCAAGATATCAGGGGATCCTCCTACGAGCAGTACTTC
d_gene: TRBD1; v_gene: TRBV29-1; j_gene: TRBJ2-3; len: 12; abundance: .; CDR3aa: CSGTGAGDTQYF; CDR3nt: TGCAGCGGGACAGGGGCGGGAGATACGCAGTATTTT
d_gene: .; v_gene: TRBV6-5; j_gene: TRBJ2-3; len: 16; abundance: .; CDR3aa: CASSSLASPSTDTQYF; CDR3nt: TGTGCCAGCAGTTCTCTAGCGTCTCCTAGCACAGATACGCAGTATTTT
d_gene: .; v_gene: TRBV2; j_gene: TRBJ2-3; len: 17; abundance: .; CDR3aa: CASSEGLTTLPPDTQYF; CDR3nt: TGTGCCAGCAGTGAAGGCCTAACCACCTTACCCCCAGATACGCAGTATTTT
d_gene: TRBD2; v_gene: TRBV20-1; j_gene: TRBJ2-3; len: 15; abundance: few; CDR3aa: CSARDPGLAGNTQYF; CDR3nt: TGCAGTGCTAGAGATCCGGGACTAGCGGGGAATACGCAGTATTTT
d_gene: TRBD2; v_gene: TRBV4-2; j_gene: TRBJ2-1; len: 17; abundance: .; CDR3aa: CASSQALAGNEYNEQFF; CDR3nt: TGTGCCAGCAGCCAAGCCCTAGCGGGAAACGAGTACAATGAGCAGTTCTTC
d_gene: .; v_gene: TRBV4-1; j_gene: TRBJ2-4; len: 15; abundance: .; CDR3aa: CASSQGGLAKNIQYF; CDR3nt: TGCGCCAGCAGCCAGGGAGGCCTAGCCAAAAACATTCAGTACTTC
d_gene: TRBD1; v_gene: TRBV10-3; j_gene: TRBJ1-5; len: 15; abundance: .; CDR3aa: CAISAGGDSNQPQHF; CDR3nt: TGTGCCATCAGTGCAGGGGGTGATAGCAATCAGCCCCAGCATTTT
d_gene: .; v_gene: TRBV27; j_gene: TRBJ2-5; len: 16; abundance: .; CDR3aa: CASSSSRLDVGETQYF; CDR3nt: TGTGCCAGCAGTTCTAGCCGACTCGATGTGGGGGAGACCCAGTACTTC
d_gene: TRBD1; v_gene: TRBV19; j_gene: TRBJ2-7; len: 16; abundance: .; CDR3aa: CASSIVGTGQLYEQYF; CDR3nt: TGTGCCAGTAGTATCGTCGGGACAGGGCAACTGTACGAGCAGTACTTC
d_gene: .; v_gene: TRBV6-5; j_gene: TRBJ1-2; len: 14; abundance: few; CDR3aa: CASSYRDQSDGYTF; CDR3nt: TGTGCCAGCAGTTATAGGGATCAGAGCGATGGCTACACCTTC
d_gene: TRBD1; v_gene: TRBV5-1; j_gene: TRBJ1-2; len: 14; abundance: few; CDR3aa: CASSLRGKDYGYTF; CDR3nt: TGCGCCAGCAGCCTCAGGGGGAAGGACTATGGCTACACCTTC
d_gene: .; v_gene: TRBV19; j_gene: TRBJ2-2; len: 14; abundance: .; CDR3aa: CASTLGGGTGELFF; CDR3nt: TGTGCCAGTACCCTAGGGGGAGGGACCGGGGAGCTGTTTTTT
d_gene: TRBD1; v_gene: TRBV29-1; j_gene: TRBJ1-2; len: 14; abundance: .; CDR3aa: CSEIGTAAGYGYTF; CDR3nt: TGCAGCGAGATAGGGACAGCCGCCGGGTATGGCTACACCTTC
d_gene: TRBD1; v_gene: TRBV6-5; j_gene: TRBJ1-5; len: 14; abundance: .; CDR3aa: CASRPGQEIQPQHF; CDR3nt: TGTGCCAGCAGGCCGGGACAGGAGATTCAGCCCCAGCATTTT
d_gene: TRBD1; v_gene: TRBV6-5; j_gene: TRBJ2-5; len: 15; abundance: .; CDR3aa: CASMRTGTYQETQYF; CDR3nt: TGTGCCAGCATGAGGACAGGGACGTACCAAGAGACCCAGTACTTC